Following are 7 T cell receptor beta chains from one sample sequenced in a study of lymphopenia after photon versus proton radiotherapy. Sequencing used immunoSEQ multiplex PCR; TCRdb keeps in-frame clones, though not all of them. The data contain 150,000 or so clones, 70% to 90% of them singletons. The sequencing used peripheral blood, collected from a patient treated with photon-based radiotherapy. These receptors were collected from a man aged 50 to 59 with gastric cancer.

This clone is a singleton in its sample. This rearrangement joins TRBV2 to TRBJ2-5, with TRBD1 matching 9 bases. After removal of 5 bases from V and 3 bases from J, the junction contained 7 bases not matched to a gene. The CDR3 consists of 15 residues. Germline CDR1 and CDR2: SNHLY and FYNNEI. The CDR3 loop reads CASSTGTGLEETQYF. CDR3 nucleotide sequence: TGTGCCAGCAGTACCGGGACAGGGTTGGAAGAGACCCAGTACTTC. The variable domain in full, completed from reference TRBV2 and TRBJ2-5, reads EPEVTQTPSHQVTQMGQEVILRCVPISNHLYFYWYRQILGQKVEFLVSFYNNEISEKSEIFDDQFSVERPDGSNFTLKIRSTKLEDSAMYFCASSTGTGLEETQYFGPGTRLLVL.

This clone was picked up one time. This chain links TRBV6-4 with TRBJ2-6, with D possibly TRBD1 on 7 matching bases. The germline gives CDR1 MRHNA, CDR2 SNTAGT. This CDR3 comprises 18 residues. V was trimmed by 1 base and J by 0 bases, leaving 13 bases between them. The CDR3 loop is CASSDWGDSSSGANVLTF. Here the CDR3 DNA reads TGTGCCAGCAGTGACTGGGGGGACAGCAGCTCTGGGGCCAACGTCCTGACTTTC.

The chain employs TRBV4-2 and TRBJ2-2, with unresolved D. The CDR3 is 15 amino acids. Trimming cost V 1 base and J 4 bases, with 10 bases left between them. Germline-derived CDR1 and CDR2 are LGHNA and YNFKEQ. The CDR3 sequence is CASSQATYGTGELFF. The CDR3 DNA reads TGTGCCAGCAGCCAAGCAACATATGGCACCGGGGAGCTGTTTTTT.

This clone was seen once. The chain links TRBV28 to TRBJ1-3, with D possibly TRBD1 on 5 matching bases. Per germline, CDR1 MDHEN and CDR2 SYDVKM. The CDR3 has 14 amino acids. V gave up 3 bases and J gave up 2 bases, with 8 bases separating them. CDR3: CASSFTGTGNTIYF. DNA for the CDR3: TGTGCCAGCAGTTTCACAGGAACTGGAAACACCATATATTTT.

This chain uses TRBV6-6 with TRBJ1-5; TRBD1 agrees at 8 bases. From germline, CDR1 is MNHNY and CDR2 SVGAGI (reference sequence). This CDR3 has 15 amino acids. V lost 2 bases to trimming and J lost 7 bases; unmatched junction nucleotides: 7. This CDR3 is CASSYNTGGYQPQHF. The CDR3 DNA reads TGTGCCAGCAGTTACAATACAGGGGGGTACCAGCCCCAGCATTTT.

A few counts support this clone. The chain couples TRBV20-1 to TRBJ2-1; D might be TRBD2 (6 bases). The CDR3 consists of 11 residues. V lost 6 bases to trimming and J lost 7 bases, with 10 bases between them. Looked up from germline, CDR1 is DFQATT and CDR2 is SNEGSKA (reference sequence). The CDR3 spells CSALRDNEQFF. CDR3 coding DNA: TGCAGTGCCCTGCGGGATAATGAGCAGTTCTTC.

The sample holds many counts of this clone. The genes are TRBV5-1 and TRBJ1-2; D is unresolved. This CDR3 is built from 15 residues. Looked up from germline, CDR1 is SGHRS and CDR2 is YFSETQ. The germline V and J ends were trimmed by 0 bases and 3 bases, with 12 bases remaining between them. CDR3: CASSLGGTGDYGYTF. CDR3 coding DNA: TGCGCCAGCAGCTTGGGAGGCACGGGTGACTATGGCTACACCTTC.